These T cell receptor beta chains were read from a single sample in a study of cytomegalovirus exposure and HLA in healthy donors. The table came from immunoSEQ multiplex PCR; TCRdb's copy has only in-frame clones and leaves some out. Counted here are some 160,000 clones, roughly 80% occurring once; the ten biggest clones make up 3% to 3.5%. The sequenced sample was PBMCs. The receptors shown here come from a male donor in good health and CMV-seronegative. Both conserved end residues are part of each CDR3. A D gene is named only where the DNA matches it firmly. Clone size is shown for a subset of rows, as once, few, many or a class of expanded clone.

CDR3aa: CASSQGGLGSYNEQFF; CDR3nt: TGTGCCAGCAGCCAGGGGGGGTTAGGATCCTACAATGAGCAGTTCTTC; d_gene: TRBD2; j_gene: TRBJ2-1; len: 16; v_gene: TRBV4-2; abundance: few
CDR3aa: CASSKTWDSNEKLFF; CDR3nt: TGTGCCAGCAGCAAAACTTGGGACAGTAATGAAAAACTGTTTTTT; d_gene: NA; j_gene: TRBJ1-4; len: 15; v_gene: TRBV21-1; abundance: NA
CDR3aa: CASSVSPDNQGNTIYF; CDR3nt: TGTGCCAGCAGTGTCTCCCCAGACAACCAGGGAAACACCATATATTTT; d_gene: NA; j_gene: TRBJ1-3; len: 16; v_gene: TRBV2; abundance: NA
CDR3aa: CASSESGVVTGELFF; CDR3nt: TGTGCCAGCAGTGAATCAGGGGTAGTGACCGGGGAGCTGTTTTTT; d_gene: NA; j_gene: TRBJ2-2; len: 15; v_gene: TRBV25-1; abundance: NA
CDR3aa: CASSIKGQTYNEQFF; CDR3nt: TGTGCCAGTAGTATAAAAGGACAGACTTACAATGAGCAGTTCTTC; d_gene: NA; j_gene: TRBJ2-1; len: 15; v_gene: TRBV19; abundance: NA
CDR3aa: CASGVSSYNEQFF; CDR3nt: TGTGCCAGTGGAGTAAGTTCCTACAATGAGCAGTTCTTC; d_gene: NA; j_gene: TRBJ2-1; len: 13; v_gene: TRBV9; abundance: NA
CDR3aa: CASSMTDTRGQFF; CDR3nt: TGTGCCAGTAGTATGACAGATACAAGGGGGCAGTTCTTC; d_gene: NA; j_gene: TRBJ2-1; len: 13; v_gene: TRBV19; abundance: NA
CDR3aa: CASSLTAGGSGNTIYF; CDR3nt: TGTGCCAGCAGCCTAACCGCAGGGGGCTCTGGAAACACCATATATTTT; d_gene: TRBD1; j_gene: TRBJ1-3; len: 16; v_gene: TRBV9; abundance: NA
CDR3aa: CASSDGLGIYNSPLHF; CDR3nt: TGTGCCAGCAGTGACGGGTTGGGTATCTATAATTCACCCCTCCACTTT; d_gene: NA; j_gene: TRBJ1-6; len: 16; v_gene: TRBV6-1; abundance: once
CDR3aa: CASSLGVGVIFAF; CDR3nt: TGTGCCAGCAGTTTGGGCGTCGGGGTAATATTCGCCTTC; d_gene: NA; j_gene: TRBJ1-2; len: 13; v_gene: TRBV28; abundance: NA
CDR3aa: CAIRTGGGEQYF; CDR3nt: TGTGCCATCCGGACAGGGGGCGGCGAGCAGTACTTC; d_gene: TRBD1; j_gene: TRBJ2-7; len: 12; v_gene: TRBV10-3; abundance: NA
CDR3aa: CASSLTGEVGTEAFF; CDR3nt: TGTGCCAGCAGCTTGACAGGGGAAGTTGGCACTGAAGCTTTCTTT; d_gene: TRBD1; j_gene: TRBJ1-1; len: 15; v_gene: TRBV11-2; abundance: NA
CDR3aa: CASSDIRFTYEQYF; CDR3nt: TGTGCCAGCAGTGATATCAGGTTCACCTACGAGCAGTACTTC; d_gene: NA; j_gene: TRBJ2-7; len: 14; v_gene: TRBV25-1; abundance: NA
CDR3aa: CSVERGQGANEQFF; CDR3nt: TGCAGCGTTGAAAGGGGACAGGGGGCGAATGAGCAGTTCTTC; d_gene: TRBD1; j_gene: TRBJ2-1; len: 14; v_gene: TRBV29-1; abundance: few
CDR3aa: CASSDIWDRDAHEQFF; CDR3nt: TGTGCCAGCAGTGACATATGGGACAGGGATGCCCATGAGCAGTTCTTC; d_gene: TRBD1; j_gene: TRBJ2-1; len: 16; v_gene: TRBV2; abundance: NA
CDR3aa: CASSLIPGQSNTEAFF; CDR3nt: TGTGCCAGCAGCTTGATCCCGGGACAGTCGAACACTGAAGCTTTCTTT; d_gene: TRBD1; j_gene: TRBJ1-1; len: 16; v_gene: TRBV5-6; abundance: NA
CDR3aa: CASSEGQYTGELFF; CDR3nt: TGTGCCAGCAGTGAAGGCCAGTACACCGGGGAGCTGTTTTTT; d_gene: NA; j_gene: TRBJ2-2; len: 14; v_gene: TRBV25-1; abundance: NA
CDR3aa: CASSPGMNTEAFF; CDR3nt: TGTGCCAGCTCGCCAGGGATGAACACTGAAGCTTTCTTT; d_gene: NA; j_gene: TRBJ1-1; len: 13; v_gene: TRBV2; abundance: NA
CDR3aa: CASSEKRETGELFF; CDR3nt: TGTGCCAGCAGTGAAAAGCGGGAGACCGGGGAGCTGTTTTTT; d_gene: TRBD2; j_gene: TRBJ2-2; len: 14; v_gene: TRBV2; abundance: NA
CDR3aa: CASSLAQLNTEAFF; CDR3nt: TGTGCCAGCAGCTTGGCACAGCTTAACACTGAAGCTTTCTTT; d_gene: NA; j_gene: TRBJ1-1; len: 14; v_gene: TRBV5-8; abundance: few
CDR3aa: CASSLLAGGYNEQFF; CDR3nt: TGCGCCAGCAGCTTACTAGCGGGAGGGTACAATGAGCAGTTCTTC; d_gene: TRBD2; j_gene: TRBJ2-1; len: 15; v_gene: TRBV5-1; abundance: NA
CDR3aa: CASSLVVASGANVLTF; CDR3nt: TGTGCCAGCAGCTTAGTGGTGGCCTCTGGGGCCAACGTCCTGACTTTC; d_gene: NA; j_gene: TRBJ2-6; len: 16; v_gene: TRBV13; abundance: NA
CDR3aa: CASSRFGQGRNQPQHF; CDR3nt: TGTGCCAGTAGTAGATTCGGACAGGGACGCAATCAGCCCCAGCATTTT; d_gene: TRBD1; j_gene: TRBJ1-5; len: 16; v_gene: TRBV19; abundance: NA
CDR3aa: CASSLDGTGDDYEQYF; CDR3nt: TGCGCCAGCAGCTTGGACGGGACAGGGGACGACTACGAGCAGTACTTC; d_gene: TRBD1; j_gene: TRBJ2-7; len: 16; v_gene: TRBV5-1; abundance: NA
CDR3aa: CASSLYPGPTEAFF; CDR3nt: TGTGCCAGCAGTTTATACCCAGGGCCCACTGAAGCTTTCTTT; d_gene: NA; j_gene: TRBJ1-1; len: 14; v_gene: TRBV28; abundance: NA
CDR3aa: CASSSVVTGGSYGYTF; CDR3nt: TGTGCCAGCAGCTCGGTCGTAACAGGGGGCAGCTATGGCTACACCTTC; d_gene: TRBD1; j_gene: TRBJ1-2; len: 16; v_gene: TRBV5-4; abundance: NA
CDR3aa: CASSRTGSVYSNQPQHF; CDR3nt: TGTGCCAGCAGTAGGACAGGGTCGGTCTATAGCAATCAGCCCCAGCATTTT; d_gene: TRBD1; j_gene: TRBJ1-5; len: 17; v_gene: TRBV2; abundance: NA
CDR3aa: CASSILQGMGVGQPQHF; CDR3nt: TGTGCCAGTAGTATCCTACAGGGAATGGGAGTTGGTCAGCCCCAGCATTTT; d_gene: NA; j_gene: TRBJ1-5; len: 17; v_gene: TRBV19; abundance: NA
CDR3aa: CASSPSLANYGYTF; CDR3nt: TGTGCCAGCAGCCCATCGTTAGCTAACTATGGCTACACCTTC; d_gene: NA; j_gene: TRBJ1-2; len: 14; v_gene: TRBV5-5; abundance: NA
CDR3aa: CASSQEMGQYGYTF; CDR3nt: TGCGCCAGCAGCCAAGAAATGGGACAGTATGGCTACACCTTC; d_gene: TRBD1; j_gene: TRBJ1-2; len: 14; v_gene: TRBV4-1; abundance: NA
CDR3aa: CSVGAALGNEAFF; CDR3nt: TGCAGCGTTGGGGCGGCCCTCGGGAATGAAGCTTTCTTT; d_gene: NA; j_gene: TRBJ1-1; len: 13; v_gene: TRBV29-1; abundance: once
CDR3aa: CASSRDYTGRNTEAFF; CDR3nt: TGCGCCAGCAGCCGCGATTATACAGGGAGGAACACTGAAGCTTTCTTT; d_gene: NA; j_gene: TRBJ1-1; len: 16; v_gene: TRBV5-1; abundance: NA
CDR3aa: CASSTTLIYF; CDR3nt: TGTGCCAGCAGTACGACATTAATATACTTC; d_gene: NA; j_gene: TRBJ2-5; len: 10; v_gene: TRBV2; abundance: NA
CDR3aa: CASSVQGGSYEQYF; CDR3nt: TGTGCCAGCAGCGTACAGGGGGGATCCTACGAGCAGTACTTC; d_gene: NA; j_gene: TRBJ2-7; len: 14; v_gene: TRBV9; abundance: few
CDR3aa: CASSFTPIGQDPNYGYTF; CDR3nt: TGCGCCAGCAGCTTTACACCCATTGGGCAAGACCCTAACTATGGCTACACCTTC; d_gene: NA; j_gene: TRBJ1-2; len: 18; v_gene: TRBV5-1; abundance: NA
CDR3aa: CASSLTGDQPQHF; CDR3nt: TGCGCCAGCAGCTTGACAGGGGATCAGCCCCAGCATTTT; d_gene: TRBD1; j_gene: TRBJ1-5; len: 13; v_gene: TRBV5-1; abundance: NA
CDR3aa: CAWSVLGQPQHF; CDR3nt: TGTGCCTGGAGTGTACTCGGGCAGCCCCAGCATTTT; d_gene: NA; j_gene: TRBJ1-5; len: 12; v_gene: TRBV30; abundance: NA
CDR3aa: CASSRGLLGNEQFF; CDR3nt: TGTGCCAGCAGTCGAGGATTATTGGGCAATGAGCAGTTCTTC; d_gene: NA; j_gene: TRBJ2-1; len: 14; v_gene: TRBV6-6; abundance: NA
CDR3aa: CASSRGGGYTF; CDR3nt: TGCGCCAGCAGCAGGGGTGGTGGCTACACCTTC; d_gene: NA; j_gene: TRBJ1-2; len: 11; v_gene: TRBV5-1; abundance: NA
CDR3aa: CASSSSGLAGVRAPQYF; CDR3nt: TGTGCCAGCAGCTCCTCAGGACTAGCGGGGGTTAGGGCGCCGCAGTATTTT; d_gene: TRBD2; j_gene: TRBJ2-3; len: 17; v_gene: TRBV7-3; abundance: NA
CDR3aa: CASSSYRGANEKLFF; CDR3nt: TGTGCCAGCAGCTCCTACAGGGGAGCTAATGAAAAACTGTTTTTT; d_gene: TRBD1; j_gene: TRBJ1-4; len: 15; v_gene: TRBV5-8; abundance: NA
CDR3aa: CASSSYGTDTQYF; CDR3nt: TGTGCCAGCAGCTCCTACGGCACAGATACGCAGTATTTT; d_gene: NA; j_gene: TRBJ2-3; len: 13; v_gene: TRBV7-8; abundance: NA
CDR3aa: CASSKQGRNQPQHF; CDR3nt: TGTGCCAGCAGCAAACAGGGGAGAAATCAGCCCCAGCATTTT; d_gene: TRBD1; j_gene: TRBJ1-5; len: 14; v_gene: TRBV7-8; abundance: NA